A selection of T cell receptor beta chains follows, all from one sample in a study of OX40 agonist ivuxolimab in advanced cancers. Measured with immunoSEQ multiplex PCR; TCRdb has only the in-frame clones, and not every one. The data show almost 50,000 clones, about 88% seen once. Material: CD4+ or CD8+ T cells sorted from blood, obtained in a trial of the OX40 agonist ivuxolimab. The source of these receptors is an adult with an advanced solid tumor such as melanoma, head and neck, liver or kidney cancer. Each CDR3 is given with its conserved first and last residue. Each record gives: J gene, D gene, clone size, V gene, CDR3 protein, CDR3 DNA. The D gene is left open where the match is weak. A clone size is listed for some rows: how often the clone was seen (once, few, many), or a class if it is expanded.

TRBJ2-1,TRBD2,-,TRBV7-8,CASTTSGGAGEQFF,TGTGCCAGCACCACTAGCGGGGGGGCCGGTGAGCAGTTCTTC
TRBJ2-1,-,-,TRBV7-9,CASSLGQGGDNEQFF,TGTGCCAGCAGCTTAGGGCAGGGCGGGGACAATGAGCAGTTCTTC
TRBJ2-3,TRBD1,-,TRBV18,CASSSNRGRAADTQYF,TGTGCCAGCTCATCCAACAGGGGTAGGGCCGCAGATACGCAGTATTTT
TRBJ1-5,-,-,TRBV6-1,CASSEVGWDYQPQHF,TGTGCCAGCAGTGAAGTTGGATGGGATTATCAGCCCCAGCATTTT
TRBJ2-2,-,once,TRBV5-6,CASSSRHWSTGELFF,TGTGCCAGCAGCTCCCGCCATTGGAGCACCGGGGAGCTGTTTTTT
TRBJ1-6,TRBD1,once,TRBV2,CASTQGALNSPLHF,TGTGCCAGTACCCAGGGGGCCTTAAATTCACCCCTCCACTTT
TRBJ1-2,TRBD1,-,TRBV6-5,CASSGRGDRRGYTF,TGTGCCAGCAGTGGGAGGGGGGACAGACGTGGCTACACCTTC
TRBJ2-1,TRBD2,few,TRBV9,CASSVGLAGASGDNEQFF,TGTGCCAGCAGCGTTGGCCTAGCGGGGGCCTCAGGGGACAATGAGCAGTTCTTC
TRBJ1-2,-,-,TRBV15,CATSRGAGADLNYGYTF,TGTGCCACCAGCAGAGGTGCTGGGGCAGACCTTAACTATGGCTACACCTTC
TRBJ2-7,TRBD1,-,TRBV5-1,CASSRNTGGYEQYF,TGCGCCAGCAGCAGAAACACAGGGGGCTACGAGCAGTACTTC
TRBJ1-2,TRBD1,-,TRBV7-2,CASSPGTAYTYGYIF,TGTGCCAGCAGCCCGGGGACAGCGTACACCTATGGCTACATCTTC
TRBJ2-5,TRBD1,-,TRBV5-1,CASSSLHNYRDSRGKTQYF,TGCGCCAGCAGCTCCCTTCATAACTATCGGGACAGCCGAGGGAAGACCCAGTACTTC
TRBJ2-7,-,once,TRBV18,CASSPMGPTYEQYF,TGTGCCAGCTCACCAATGGGCCCGACCTACGAGCAGTACTTC
TRBJ2-7,TRBD2,-,TRBV27,CASSLTSGTHEQYF,TGTGCCAGCAGTTTGACTAGCGGAACCCACGAGCAGTACTTC
TRBJ1-1,-,-,TRBV5-1,CASSLEQGSTEAFF,TGCGCCAGCAGCTTGGAGCAAGGATCCACTGAAGCTTTCTTT
TRBJ1-4,-,once,TRBV6-1,CASSEPGATNEKLFF,TGTGCCAGCAGTGAGCCTGGTGCAACTAATGAAAAACTGTTTTTT
TRBJ1-3,-,-,TRBV6-6,CASSTQYSRSGNTIYF,TGTGCCAGCAGTACTCAGTACAGTCGGTCTGGAAACACCATATATTTT
TRBJ2-3,-,-,TRBV5-1,CASSLGLFVEDTQYF,TGCGCCAGCAGCTTGGGACTCTTCGTGGAAGATACGCAGTATTTT